Sequencing of this T cell receptor beta chain was carried out in a study of blood T cell repertoires in COVID-19. Overall study: PBMCs, B-cell-depleted T cells, or T cells provided the cDNA or gDNA that made up the material.

The V gene's germline CDR1 is SEHNR and CDR2 FQNEAQ (reference sequence). The CDR3 consists of 16 residues. Unmatched junction bases numbered 7, after V lost 5 bases and J lost 4 bases. Profiling relied on immunoSEQ multiplex PCR, and the TCRdb table lists in-frame clones only, not all of them. The table has approximately 300,000 clones, roughly 90% seen once; the top ten hold 6.5% to 8%. This clone was seen a single time. V usage is TRBV7-9 and J usage is TRBJ1-3; 11 nucleotides agree with TRBD1. Sequencing input: peripheral blood. This TCR derives from a young woman with COVID-19, enrolled during active disease. CDR3 nucleotide sequence: TGTGCCAGCAGCCCCGGACAGGGGGCCTCGGGAAACACCATATATTTT. Encoded protein: CASSPGQGASGNTIYF. Filled out from reference TRBV7-9 and TRBJ1-3, the complete variable domain reads DTGVSQNPRHKITKRGQNVTFRCDPISEHNRLYWYRQTLGQGPEFLTYFQNEAQLEKSRLLSDRFSAERPKGSFSTLEIQRTEQGDSAMYLCASSPGQGASGNTIYFGEGSWLTVV.